This T cell receptor (beta chain) emerged from a study of blood T cell repertoires in COVID-19. The study drew participants aged about 18 to 89 years from approximately 25 US areas. Participant reports of clinical history set cohort assignment. Germline loops: CDR1 SGDLS, CDR2 YYNGEE. V gave up 4 bases and J gave up 4 bases, with 14 bases separating them. The CDR3 has 14 residues. Some clones are missing from TCRdb's copy, which holds only in-frame ones; the method was immunoSEQ multiplex PCR. The sample includes a few hundred thousand clones, 88% of them seen just once. V and J are TRBV9 and TRBJ1-2; TRBD1 might be the D (6 bases). The sequence came from a woman in her sixties or seventies in a cohort exposed to, infected with or recovered from COVID-19 (not recorded which). Sequencing was carried out using PBMCs or T cells enriched from blood (not recorded which). The CDR3 bases are TGTGCCAGCAGCACCAGGGGCCTAGGCTATGGCTACACCTTC. Translating gives CASSTRGLGYGYTF.